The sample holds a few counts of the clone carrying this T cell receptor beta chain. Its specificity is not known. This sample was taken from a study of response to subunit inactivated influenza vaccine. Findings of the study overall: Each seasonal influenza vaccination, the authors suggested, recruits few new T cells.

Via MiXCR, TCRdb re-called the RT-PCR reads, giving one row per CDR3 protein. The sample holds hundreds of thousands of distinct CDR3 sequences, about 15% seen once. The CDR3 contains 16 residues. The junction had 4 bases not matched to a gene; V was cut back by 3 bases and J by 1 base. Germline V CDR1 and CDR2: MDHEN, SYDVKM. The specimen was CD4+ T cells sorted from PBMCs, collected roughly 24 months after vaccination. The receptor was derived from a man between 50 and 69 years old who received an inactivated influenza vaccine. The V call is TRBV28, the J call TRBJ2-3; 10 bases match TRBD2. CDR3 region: CASSFMGTSGTDTQYF. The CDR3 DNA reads TGTGCCAGCAGTTTCATGGGGACTAGCGGCACAGATACGCAGTATTTT.